These 8 T cell receptor beta chains were all obtained from the same sample, sequenced in a study of blood T cell repertoires in COVID-19. Assay: immunoSEQ multiplex PCR; the TCRdb copy retains only in-frame clones and omits some. Altogether 55,000 to 85,000 clones are present, 70% to 90% being singletons, with the ten largest covering roughly 12%. Material for sequencing was peripheral blood. The receptors were sampled from a human donor in a cohort sampled during active COVID-19.

CDR3 in amino acids: CASRGTGNLTDTQYF. The CDR3, as DNA: TGTGCCAGCAGGGGGACAGGGAACCTCACAGATACGCAGTATTTT. J is TRBJ2-3 and V is TRBV6-9; TRBD1 matches at 9 bases. After removal of 6 bases from V and 2 bases from J, the junction contained 6 bases not matched to a gene. There are 15 residues in the CDR3. Germline loops: CDR1 MNHGY, CDR2 SVAAGI.

The chain employs TRBV18 and TRBJ1-2, with 8 bases that match TRBD1. CDR3 length equals 14 residues. V was pared by 7 bases and J by 5 bases, with 9 bases of the junction left unmatched. Per the germline V gene, CDR1 is KGHSH and CDR2 is LQKENI. CDR3 loop: CASYGQGVPYGYTF. CDR3 nucleotides: TGTGCCAGCTATGGACAGGGTGTACCTTATGGCTACACCTTC.

The chain uses TRBV29-1 and TRBJ2-1; tentative D call: TRBD1 (6 bases). V lost 7 bases and J lost 8, with 18 bases in between. CDR1 SQVTM and CDR2 ANQGSEA come from the germline V gene. This CDR3 has 13 residues. CDR3 sequence (DNA): TGCAGCGCCGTTACAGGGAACGGGGATGAGCAGTTCTTC. It codes for CSAVTGNGDEQFF.

The V call is TRBV2, the J call TRBJ1-5; D possibly corresponds to TRBD1 (6 bases). In germline, CDR1 is SNHLY, CDR2 FYNNEI. V dropped 4 bases and J dropped 0 bases, with 10 bases sitting between them. This CDR3 region has 15 residues. CDR3 sequence: CASSAGGTSNQPQHF. In DNA form, the CDR3 reads TGTGCCAGCAGTGCGGGGGGCACTAGCAATCAGCCCCAGCATTTT.

The chain has TRBV11-2 and TRBJ2-2, with a tentative D call TRBD1 (6 bases). Per the germline V gene, CDR1 is SGHAT and CDR2 is FQNNGV. This CDR3 region has 13 residues. V lost 5 bases, J lost 5 bases, and 9 bases lay in between. The CDR3, as DNA: TGTGCCAGCAGCATAGGACAGACCGGGGAGCTGTTTTTT. It encodes CASSIGQTGELFF.

This chain connects TRBV30 to TRBJ1-6, with 7 bases that match TRBD1. The CDR3 contains 18 residues. The J segment lost 7 bases and the V segment lost 4 bases, leaving 19 bases of the junction unmatched. Germline-derived CDR1 and CDR2 are GTSNPN and SVGIG (reference sequence). The CDR3 sequence is CAWKGPGQAGGENSPLHF. The DNA for the CDR3 is TGTGCCTGGAAAGGACCTGGACAGGCCGGGGGCGAGAATTCACCCCTCCACTTT.

The genes are TRBV7-2 and TRBJ1-1, with D tentatively TRBD1 (6 bases). The V end lost 5 bases, the J end lost 4 bases, and 8 bases lay between the germline ends. This CDR3 region has 12 residues. Germline CDR1 is SGHTA and CDR2 is FQGNSA. The CDR3 bases are TGTGCCAGCAGCCACAGGGCCACTGAAGCTTTCTTT. This codes for CASSHRATEAFF.

The V call is TRBV6-2 or TRBV6-3, the J call TRBJ2-7, with a tentative D call TRBD1 (7 bases). This CDR3 contains 14 residues. V shed 4 bases and J shed 5 bases, with 15 bases lying between them. CDR1 and CDR2 from the germline V gene are MNHEY and SVGEGT. CDR3 protein: CASSLQGGYNEQYF. CDR3 DNA sequence: TGTGCCAGCAGTTTGCAGGGGGGATATAACGAGCAGTACTTC.